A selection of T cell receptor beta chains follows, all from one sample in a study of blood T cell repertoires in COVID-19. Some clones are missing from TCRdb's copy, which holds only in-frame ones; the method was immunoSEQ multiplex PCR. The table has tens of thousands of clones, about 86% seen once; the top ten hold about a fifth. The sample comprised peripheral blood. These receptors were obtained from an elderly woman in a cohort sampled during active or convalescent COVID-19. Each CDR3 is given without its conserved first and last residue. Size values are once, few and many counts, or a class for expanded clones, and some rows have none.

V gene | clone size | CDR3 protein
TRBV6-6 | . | ASSQIRGRSYNSPLH
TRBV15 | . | ATSNPGQGFFYGYT
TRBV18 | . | ASSRTARNEKLF
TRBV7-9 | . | ASSQDLSSYNEQF
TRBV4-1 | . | ASSQPGQGAPGYT
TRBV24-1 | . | ATSAGNYGYT
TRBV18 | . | ASSPTGDQPQH
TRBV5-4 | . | ASSLSGGSEKLF
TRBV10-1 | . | ASSDLGGGPDTQY
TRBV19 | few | ASSIQGRDGYT
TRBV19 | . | ASSGTTSWTQY
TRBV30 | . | AWSVRQGSQPQH
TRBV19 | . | ASMSQGNIQY
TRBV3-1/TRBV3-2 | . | ASSQDGAVGTEAF
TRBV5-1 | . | ASSGGSSTDTQY
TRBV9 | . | ASSKGGAGTDTQY
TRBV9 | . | ASSSPRQGASGSTDTQY
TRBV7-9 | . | ASSLLGGGYSPLH
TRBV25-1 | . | ASSEQGSTDTQY
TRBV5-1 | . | ASSSGTGAGNTIY
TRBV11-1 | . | ASSHDSTGQNTEAF
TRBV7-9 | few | ASSPASGGPASYEQY
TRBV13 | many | ASSLGQGNYGYT
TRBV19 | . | ASGQGIYNEQF
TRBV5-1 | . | ASSLGQGYNSPLH
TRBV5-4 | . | ASSLGLSGVAANTGELF
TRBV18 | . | ASSPLVSLGGLF
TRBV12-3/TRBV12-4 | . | ASKLQGTTEAF
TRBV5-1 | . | ASSGGQKNEKLF
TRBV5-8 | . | ASSLGRVTSYEQY
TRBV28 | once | ASSFPGTATGNTIY
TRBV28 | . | ASSRTGVPNEKLF
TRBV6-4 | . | ASSDPSGWLASGELF
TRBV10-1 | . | ASSPGLAGREETQY
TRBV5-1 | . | ASSLDPFGGGYNEQF
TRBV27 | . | ASSPEMTSGILEQY
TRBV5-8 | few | AEGGQAAEAF
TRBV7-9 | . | ASSLAQGLGEKLF
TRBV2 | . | ASRTSGYEQY
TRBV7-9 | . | ASSLGDILF
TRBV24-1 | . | ATSDSGLAGGETQY
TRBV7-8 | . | ASSLAYSGGGTEAF
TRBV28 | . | ASSFQMVEGRGTQY
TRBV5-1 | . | ASSLSSRLAGGYNEQF
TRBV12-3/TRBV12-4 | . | ASSLPPGQKAF
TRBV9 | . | ASSVELSGNTIY
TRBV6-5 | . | ASSNIRGQTEAF
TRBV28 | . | ASIRNLGGGLSLH
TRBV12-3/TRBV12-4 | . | ASSFQQGTEQF
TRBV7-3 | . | ASRAPGQANEQF
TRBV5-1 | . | ASSLEGLAGDYEQY
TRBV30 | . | AWSVYPPGQGRGEQF
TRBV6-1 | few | ASSERWTRGWF
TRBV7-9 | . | ASSPSQLAVSTQY
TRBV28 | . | ASSSGGQSYGYT
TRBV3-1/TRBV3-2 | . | ASSQGGGSGSDEQY
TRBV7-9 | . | ASSPTGYSYGYT
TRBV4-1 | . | ASSLGGAGGQPQH
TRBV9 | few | ASSPRGFVNTEAF
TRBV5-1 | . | ASSLIPEFNEQF